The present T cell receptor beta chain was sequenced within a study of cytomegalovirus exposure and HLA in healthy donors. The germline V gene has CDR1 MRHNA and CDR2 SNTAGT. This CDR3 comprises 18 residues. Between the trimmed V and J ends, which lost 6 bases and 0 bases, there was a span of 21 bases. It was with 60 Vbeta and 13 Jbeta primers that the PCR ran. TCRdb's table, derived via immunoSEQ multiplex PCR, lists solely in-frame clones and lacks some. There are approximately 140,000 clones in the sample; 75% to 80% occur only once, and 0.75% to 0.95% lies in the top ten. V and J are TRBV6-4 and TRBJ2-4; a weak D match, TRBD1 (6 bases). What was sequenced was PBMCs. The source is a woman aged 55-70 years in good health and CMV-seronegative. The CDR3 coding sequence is TGTGCCAGCAGACCCTTCTCCCGGGACACCGTAGCCAAAAACATTCAGTACTTC. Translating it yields CASRPFSRDTVAKNIQYF.